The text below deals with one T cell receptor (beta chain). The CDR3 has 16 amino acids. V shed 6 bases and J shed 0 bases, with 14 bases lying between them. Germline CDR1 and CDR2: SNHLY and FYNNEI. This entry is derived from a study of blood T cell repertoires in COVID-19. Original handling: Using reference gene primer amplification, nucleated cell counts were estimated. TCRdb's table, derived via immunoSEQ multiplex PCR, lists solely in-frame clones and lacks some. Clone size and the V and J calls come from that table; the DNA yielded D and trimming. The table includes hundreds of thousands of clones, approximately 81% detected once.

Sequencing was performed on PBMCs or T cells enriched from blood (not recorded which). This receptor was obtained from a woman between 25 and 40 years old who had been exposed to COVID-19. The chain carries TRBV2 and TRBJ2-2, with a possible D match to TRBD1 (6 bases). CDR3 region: CASRKDRYTNTGELFF. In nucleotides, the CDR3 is TGTGCCAGCAGGAAAGACAGGTATACGAACACCGGGGAGCTGTTTTTT. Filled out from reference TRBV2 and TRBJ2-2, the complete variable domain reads EPEVTQTPSHQVTQMGQEVILRCVPISNHLYFYWYRQILGQKVEFLVSFYNNEISEKSEIFDDQFSVERPDGSNFTLKIRSTKLEDSAMYFCASRKDRYTNTGELFFGEGSRLTVL.